The table lists the clone carrying this T cell receptor (beta chain) with many counts. Its antigen is still unknown. Germline CDR1 reads LNHNV; CDR2 reads YYDKDF (reference sequence). V was cut by 3 bases and J by 3 bases, with 14 bases left in between. The CDR3 length is 15 residues. This sample stems from a study of Graves' ophthalmopathy and Graves' hyperthyroidism. Study-level background: Peripheral blood (taken before any treatment) was collected at initial diagnosis.

Transcripts of RNA were the source for amplifying TCR beta CDR3 regions. The workflow started with a first-round RT-PCR run with HTBI primers and then moved on to a second-round multiplex PCR. TCRdb re-derived calls from the multiplex PCR reads in MiXCR, one entry per CDR3 protein. Here the sample spans roughly 610,000 distinct CDR3 sequences, 22% being singletons. Study-wide results and limits: Blood also contained most of the expanded thyroid clonotypes above 0.001 frequency. Classification of ophthalmopathy versus stable hyperthyroidism by a 13-signature model yielded just under 90% sensitivity and 75% to 84% specificity.

Sequenced material: peripheral blood. The source of this sequence is a young woman with stable Graves' hyperthyroidism. Some clones in this sample may be carry-over from other donors' samples. The chain links TRBV15 to TRBJ1-1, with D maybe TRBD1 (5 bases). Here the CDR3 DNA reads TGTGCCACCAGCAGCGCCGGGGGAGGATACACTGAAGCTTTCTTT. Amino acids: CATSSAGGGYTEAFF.